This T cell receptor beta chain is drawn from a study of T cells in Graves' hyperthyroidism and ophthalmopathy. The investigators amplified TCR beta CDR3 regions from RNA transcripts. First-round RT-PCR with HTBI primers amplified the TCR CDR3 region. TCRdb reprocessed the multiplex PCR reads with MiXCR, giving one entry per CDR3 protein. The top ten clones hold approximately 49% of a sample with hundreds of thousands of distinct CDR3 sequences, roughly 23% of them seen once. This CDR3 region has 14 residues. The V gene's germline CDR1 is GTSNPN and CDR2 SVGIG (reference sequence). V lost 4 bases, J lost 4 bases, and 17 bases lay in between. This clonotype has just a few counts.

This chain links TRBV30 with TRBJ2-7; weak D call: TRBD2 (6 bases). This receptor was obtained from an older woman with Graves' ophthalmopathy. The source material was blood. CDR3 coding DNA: TGTGCCTGGAAGCCTTTTATTGGGACTTACGAGCAGTACTTC. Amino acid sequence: CAWKPFIGTYEQYF.